The present T cell receptor (beta chain) was sequenced within a study of identical twins. Per the germline V gene, CDR1 is MGHRA and CDR2 is YSYEKL. The V end was cut by 0 bases, the J end by 10 bases, with 8 bases between. The CDR3 has 12 residues. This clonotype was seen repeatedly, ten times or more. What it recognizes is unknown. No donor was unhealthy or non-Caucasian. The study's findings and limits: Zero-insertion analyses might be partly confounded by invariant T cells like MAIT and iNKT.

cDNA molecules carried unique molecular identifiers, and template switching added a universal primer site. MiXCR, applied by TCRdb to the 5' RACE reads, yields one record per CDR3 protein. The data hold about 810,000 distinct CDR3 sequences, with about 12% observed a single time. The same data also went into a second study, on yellow fever vaccine responses in identical twins.

The receptor was isolated from a woman aged 18 to 35 in good health. The V call is TRBV4-1, the J call TRBJ2-3; D is unclear. The sample was PBMCs. For the CDR3, the DNA is TGCGCCAGCAGCCAAGATGGTGTAGCGCAGTATTTT. Translation: CASSQDGVAQYF.